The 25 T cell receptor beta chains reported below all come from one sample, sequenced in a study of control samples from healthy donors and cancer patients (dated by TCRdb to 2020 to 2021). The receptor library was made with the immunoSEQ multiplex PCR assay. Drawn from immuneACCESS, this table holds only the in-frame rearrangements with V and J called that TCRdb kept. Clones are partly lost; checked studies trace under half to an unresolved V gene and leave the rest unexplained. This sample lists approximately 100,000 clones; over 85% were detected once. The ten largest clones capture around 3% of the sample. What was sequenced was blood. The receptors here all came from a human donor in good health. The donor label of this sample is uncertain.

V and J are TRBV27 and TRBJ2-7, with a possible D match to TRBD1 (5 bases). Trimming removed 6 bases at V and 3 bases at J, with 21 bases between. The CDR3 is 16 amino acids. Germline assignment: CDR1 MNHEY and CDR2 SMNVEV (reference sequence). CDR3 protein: CASSRALQGIDYEQYF. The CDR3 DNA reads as TGTGCCAGCAGCCGGGCTTTGCAGGGTATCGACTACGAGCAGTACTTC.

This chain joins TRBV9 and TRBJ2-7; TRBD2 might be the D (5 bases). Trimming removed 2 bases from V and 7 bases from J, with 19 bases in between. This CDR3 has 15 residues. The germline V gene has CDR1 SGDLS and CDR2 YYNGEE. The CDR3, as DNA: TGTGCCAGCAGCGTGAGTGGGGAGCCGGGCGGAGAGCAGTACTTC. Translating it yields CASSVSGEPGGEQYF. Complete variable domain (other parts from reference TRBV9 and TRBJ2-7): DSGVTQTPKHLITATGQRVTLRCSPRSGDLSVYWYQQSLDQGLQFLIQYYNGEERAKGNILERFSAQQFPDLHSELNLSSLELGDSALYFCASSVSGEPGGEQYFGPGTRLTVT.

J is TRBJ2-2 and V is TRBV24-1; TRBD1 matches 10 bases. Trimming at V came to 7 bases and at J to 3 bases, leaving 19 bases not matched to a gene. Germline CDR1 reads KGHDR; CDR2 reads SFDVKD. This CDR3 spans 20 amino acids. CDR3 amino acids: CATSHLRATGGVIDTGELFF. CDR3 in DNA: TGTGCCACCAGCCACCTACGGGCGACAGGGGGCGTTATTGACACCGGGGAGCTGTTTTTT.

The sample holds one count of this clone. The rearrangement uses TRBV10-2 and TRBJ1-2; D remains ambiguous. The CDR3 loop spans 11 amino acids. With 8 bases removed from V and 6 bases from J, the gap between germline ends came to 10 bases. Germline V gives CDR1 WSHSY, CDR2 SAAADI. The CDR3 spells CASRAFNGYTF. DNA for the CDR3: TGCGCCAGCCGTGCCTTTAATGGCTACACCTTC.

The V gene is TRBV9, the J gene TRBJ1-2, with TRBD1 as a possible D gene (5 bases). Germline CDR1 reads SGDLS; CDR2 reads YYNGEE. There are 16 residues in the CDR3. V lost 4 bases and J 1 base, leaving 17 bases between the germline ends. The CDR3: CASSTGRDRLNYGYTF. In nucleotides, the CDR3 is TGTGCCAGCAGCACAGGCCGGGACCGGCTTAACTATGGCTACACCTTC.

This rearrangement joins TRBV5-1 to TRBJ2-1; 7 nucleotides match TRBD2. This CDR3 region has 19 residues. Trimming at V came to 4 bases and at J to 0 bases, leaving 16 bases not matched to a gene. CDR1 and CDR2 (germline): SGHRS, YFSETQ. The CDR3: CASSRALWATSDSYNEQFF. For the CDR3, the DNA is TGCGCCAGCAGCCGCGCTCTATGGGCTACTAGCGACTCCTACAATGAGCAGTTCTTC.

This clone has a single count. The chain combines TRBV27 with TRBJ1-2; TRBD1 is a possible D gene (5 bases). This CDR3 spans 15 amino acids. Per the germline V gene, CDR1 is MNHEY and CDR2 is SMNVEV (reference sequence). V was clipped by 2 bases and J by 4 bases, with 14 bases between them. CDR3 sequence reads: CASSLVFGGSYGYTF. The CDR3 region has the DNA TGTGCCAGCAGTTTAGTGTTTGGGGGGTCCTATGGCTACACCTTC.

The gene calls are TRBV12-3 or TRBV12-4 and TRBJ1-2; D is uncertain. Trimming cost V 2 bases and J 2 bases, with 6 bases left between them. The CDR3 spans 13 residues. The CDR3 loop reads CASSLFLNYGYTF. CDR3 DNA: TGTGCCAGCAGTTTATTCCTAAACTATGGCTACACCTTC.

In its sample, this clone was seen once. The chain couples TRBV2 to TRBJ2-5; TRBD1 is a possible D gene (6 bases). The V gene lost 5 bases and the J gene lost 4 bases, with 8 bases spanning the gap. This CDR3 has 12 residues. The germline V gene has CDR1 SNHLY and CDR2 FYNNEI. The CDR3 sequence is CASSKGGETQYF. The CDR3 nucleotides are TGTGCCAGCAGTAAAGGGGGAGAGACCCAGTACTTC. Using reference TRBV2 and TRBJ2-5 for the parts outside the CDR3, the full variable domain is EPEVTQTPSHQVTQMGQEVILRCVPISNHLYFYWYRQILGQKVEFLVSFYNNEISEKSEIFDDQFSVERPDGSNFTLKIRSTKLEDSAMYFCASSKGGETQYFGPGTRLLVL.

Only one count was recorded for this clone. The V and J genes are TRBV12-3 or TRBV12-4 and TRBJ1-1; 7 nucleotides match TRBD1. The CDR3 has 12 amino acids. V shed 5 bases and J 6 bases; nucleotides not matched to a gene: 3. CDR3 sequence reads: CASSLTGPEAFF. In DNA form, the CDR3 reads TGTGCCAGCAGTCTGACAGGGCCTGAAGCTTTCTTT.

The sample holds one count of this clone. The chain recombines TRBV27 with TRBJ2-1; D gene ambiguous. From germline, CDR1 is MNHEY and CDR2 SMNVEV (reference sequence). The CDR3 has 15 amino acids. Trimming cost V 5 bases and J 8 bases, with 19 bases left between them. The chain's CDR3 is CASSTSVANVHEQFF. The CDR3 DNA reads TGTGCCAGCAGTACCAGTGTAGCAAACGTGCATGAGCAGTTCTTC.

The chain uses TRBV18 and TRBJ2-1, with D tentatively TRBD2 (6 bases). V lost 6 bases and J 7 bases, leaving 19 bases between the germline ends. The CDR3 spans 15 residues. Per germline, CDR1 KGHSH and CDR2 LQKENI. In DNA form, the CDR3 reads TGTGCCAGCTCGTCGACGTCGGGGAGGAATAATGAGCAGTTCTTC. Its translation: CASSSTSGRNNEQFF. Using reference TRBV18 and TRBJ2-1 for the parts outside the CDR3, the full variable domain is NAGVMQNPRHLVRRRGQEARLRCSPMKGHSHVYWYRQLPEEGLKFMVYLQKENIIDESGMPKERFSAEFPKEGPSILRIQQVVRGDSAAYFCASSSTSGRNNEQFFGPGTRLTVL.

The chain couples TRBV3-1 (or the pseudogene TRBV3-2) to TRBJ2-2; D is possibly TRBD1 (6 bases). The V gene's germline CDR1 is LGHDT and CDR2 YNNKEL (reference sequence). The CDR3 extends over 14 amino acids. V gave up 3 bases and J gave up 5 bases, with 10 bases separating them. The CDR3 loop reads CASSQGTGTGELFF. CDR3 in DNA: TGTGCCAGCAGCCAGGGAACAGGGACCGGGGAGCTGTTTTTT.

CDR3 sequence reads: CASGQGGSGELFF. CDR3 coding DNA: TGTGCCTCGGGGCAGGGGGGCTCCGGGGAGCTGTTTTTT. The chain combines TRBV6-5 with TRBJ2-2; weak D call: TRBD1 (7 bases). The CDR3 consists of 13 residues. The germline gives CDR1 MNHEY, CDR2 SVGAGI. Trimming shortened V by 11 bases and J by 6 bases, and 16 bases separated the two germline ends.

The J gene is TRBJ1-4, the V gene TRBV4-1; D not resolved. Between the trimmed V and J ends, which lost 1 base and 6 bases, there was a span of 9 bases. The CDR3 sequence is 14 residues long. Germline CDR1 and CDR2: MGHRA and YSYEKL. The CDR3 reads CASSQGPRDEKLFF. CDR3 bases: TGCGCCAGCAGCCAAGGACCACGCGATGAAAAACTGTTTTTT.

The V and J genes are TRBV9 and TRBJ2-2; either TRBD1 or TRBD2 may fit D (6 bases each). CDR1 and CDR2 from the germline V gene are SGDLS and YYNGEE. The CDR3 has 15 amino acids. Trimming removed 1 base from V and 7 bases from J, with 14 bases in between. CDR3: CASSVRSGAVGELFF. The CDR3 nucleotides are TGTGCCAGCAGCGTACGATCGGGGGCGGTCGGGGAGCTGTTTTTT.

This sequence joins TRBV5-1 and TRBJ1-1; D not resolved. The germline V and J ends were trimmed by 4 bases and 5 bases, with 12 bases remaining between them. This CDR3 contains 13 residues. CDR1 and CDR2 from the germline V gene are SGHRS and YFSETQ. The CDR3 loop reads CASSVDPLTEAFF. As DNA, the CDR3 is TGCGCCAGCAGCGTGGACCCCTTAACTGAAGCTTTCTTT. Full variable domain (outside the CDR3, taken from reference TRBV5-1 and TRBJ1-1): KAGVTQTPRYLIKTRGQQVTLSCSPISGHRSVSWYQQTPGQGLQFLFEYFSETQRNKGNFPGRFSGRQFSNSRSEMNVSTLELGDSALYLCASSVDPLTEAFFGQGTRLTVV.

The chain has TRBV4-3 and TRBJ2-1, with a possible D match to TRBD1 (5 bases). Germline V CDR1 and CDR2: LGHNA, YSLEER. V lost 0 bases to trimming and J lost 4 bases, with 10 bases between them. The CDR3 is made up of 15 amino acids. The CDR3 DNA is TGCGCCAGCAGCCAAGAAGGCAGGGTTTACAATGAGCAGTTCTTC. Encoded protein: CASSQEGRVYNEQFF.

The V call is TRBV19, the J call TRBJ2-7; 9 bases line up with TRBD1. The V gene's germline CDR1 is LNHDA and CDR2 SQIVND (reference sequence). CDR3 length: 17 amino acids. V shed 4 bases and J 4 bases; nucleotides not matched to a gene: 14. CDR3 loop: CASSTRGVGTGSYEQYF. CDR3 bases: TGTGCCAGTAGTACGCGGGGAGTCGGGACAGGGAGTTACGAGCAGTACTTC. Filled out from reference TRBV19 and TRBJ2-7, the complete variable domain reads DGGITQSPKYLFRKEGQNVTLSCEQNLNHDAMYWYRQDPGQGLRLIYYSQIVNDFQKGDIAEGYSVSREKKESFPLTVTSAQKNPTAFYLCASSTRGVGTGSYEQYFGPGTRLTVT.

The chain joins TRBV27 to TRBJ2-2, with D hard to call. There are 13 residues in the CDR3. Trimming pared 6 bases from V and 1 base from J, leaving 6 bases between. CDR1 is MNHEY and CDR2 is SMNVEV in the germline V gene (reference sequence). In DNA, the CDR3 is TGTGCCAGCAGACCAAGGAACACCGGGGAGCTGTTTTTT. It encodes CASRPRNTGELFF.

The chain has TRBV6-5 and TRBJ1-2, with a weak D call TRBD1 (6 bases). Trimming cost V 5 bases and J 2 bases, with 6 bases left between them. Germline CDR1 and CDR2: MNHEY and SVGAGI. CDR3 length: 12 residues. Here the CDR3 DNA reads TGTGCCAGCAGTCAGGGGAACTATGGCTACACCTTC. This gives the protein CASSQGNYGYTF.

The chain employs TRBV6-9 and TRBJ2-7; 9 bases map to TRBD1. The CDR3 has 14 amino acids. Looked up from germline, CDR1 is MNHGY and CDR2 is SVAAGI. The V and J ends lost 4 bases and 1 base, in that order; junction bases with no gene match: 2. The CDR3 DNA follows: TGTGCCAGCAGTTGGACAGGGGAATCCTACGAGCAGTACTTC. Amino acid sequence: CASSWTGESYEQYF.

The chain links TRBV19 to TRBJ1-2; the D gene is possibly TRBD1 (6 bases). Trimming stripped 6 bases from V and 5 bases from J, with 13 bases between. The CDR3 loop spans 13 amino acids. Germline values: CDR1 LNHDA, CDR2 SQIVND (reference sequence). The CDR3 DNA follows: TGTGCCAGTAGGATCGGACAGACTTATGGCTACACCTTC. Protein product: CASRIGQTYGYTF.

Here the CDR3 reads CASSLGAPNTQYF. The DNA of the CDR3 is TGTGCCAGCAGCCTTGGGGCGCCGAATACGCAGTATTTT. This sequence joins TRBV14 and TRBJ2-3, with a weak D call TRBD1 (5 bases). Germline CDR1 is SGHDN and CDR2 is FVKESK. The CDR3 is 13 amino acids. V lost 4 bases and J 7 bases, leaving 12 bases between the germline ends.

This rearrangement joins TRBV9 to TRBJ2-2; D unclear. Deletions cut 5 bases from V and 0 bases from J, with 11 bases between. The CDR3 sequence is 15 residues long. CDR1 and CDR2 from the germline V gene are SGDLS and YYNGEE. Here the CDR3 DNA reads TGTGCCAGCAGGCCTGGATACGCGAACACCGGGGAGCTGTTTTTT. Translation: CASRPGYANTGELFF. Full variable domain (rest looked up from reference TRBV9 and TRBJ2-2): DSGVTQTPKHLITATGQRVTLRCSPRSGDLSVYWYQQSLDQGLQFLIQYYNGEERAKGNILERFSAQQFPDLHSELNLSSLELGDSALYFCASRPGYANTGELFFGEGSRLTVL.